This T cell receptor (beta chain) is drawn from a study of identical twins. Template switching, a step in the protocol, added a universal primer site, and cDNA carried unique molecular identifiers. TCRdb re-called the 5' RACE reads through MiXCR, storing one row per CDR3 protein. The sample yields 1.5 million to 2 million distinct CDR3 sequences, under 35% seen once. The study, taken as a whole, reports: Carriage of fewer insertions was seen in abundant cord blood beta clonotypes, whereas memory repertoires showed none. Findings depended on cross-sectional statistics rather than tracking the same donors.

All donors comprised healthy Caucasians. CDR1 is MNHNY and CDR2 is SVGAGI in the germline V gene (reference sequence). V lost 1 base and J 6 bases, leaving 16 bases between the germline ends. The CDR3 is 16 residues long. In regard to this clonotype: What it binds is not known.

This chain connects TRBV6-6 to TRBJ2-1; the D gene is possibly TRBD2 (5 bases). This TCR was recovered from a newborn girl in good health. The specimen was cord blood. The CDR3 protein is CASSYFLTTQSNEQFF. Written as DNA, the CDR3 is TGTGCCAGCAGTTACTTCTTGACTACCCAGAGCAATGAGCAGTTCTTC.